Listed below are T cell receptor beta chains from one sample, sequenced in a study of beta chain features in type 1 diabetes. Repertoires were generated with immunoSEQ multiplex PCR, while TCRdb's copy carries only in-frame clones and drops some. The sample holds some 40,000 clones, 49% seen once. The material sequenced was central memory CD4+ T cells from blood. The source of these receptors is a woman in her late teens or twenties in good health. CDR3s include the opening cysteine and the closing phenylalanine or tryptophan. Each record gives: D gene, V gene, J gene, clone size, CDR3 DNA, CDR3 protein. D genes are given only for firm matches. Clone size is not always given. Where it is, it says once, few, many or a class for expanded clones.

>TRBD2|TRBV4-2|TRBJ2-7|NA
TGTGCCAGCAGCAGAGCGGGAGGGCGGTACGAGCAGTACTTC
CASSRAGGRYEQYF
>NA|TRBV7-9|TRBJ1-1|NA
TGTGCCAGCAGCTTAAATCTCAGGAACACTGAAGCTTTCTTT
CASSLNLRNTEAFF
>TRBD1|TRBV9|TRBJ1-2|NA
TGTGCCAGCACCCCAGGGACAGCGTTTAACTATGGCTACACCTTC
CASTPGTAFNYGYTF
>NA|TRBV9|TRBJ2-1|NA
TGTGCCAGCAGCGTAGTGACCTCTAGCGATGAGCAGTTCTTC
CASSVVTSSDEQFF
>TRBD2|TRBV7-9|TRBJ2-3|NA
TGTGCCAGCAGCCCACCGGGCGGGGGGTTCACAGATACGCAGTATTTT
CASSPPGGGFTDTQYF
>TRBD1|TRBV2|TRBJ2-4|few
TGTGCCAGCAGTTCCGGGACAGGGTATATTCAGTACTTC
CASSSGTGYIQYF
>TRBD1|TRBV28|TRBJ1-1|NA
TGTGCCAGCAGTCAACCAAAGACCGCGACAGGGGTTATGAACACTGAAGCTTTCTTT
CASSQPKTATGVMNTEAFF
>NA|TRBV5-6|TRBJ2-7|NA
TGTGCCAGCAGCCTTATATCATTGGACTATAACGAGCAGTACTTC
CASSLISLDYNEQYF
>NA|TRBV7-3|TRBJ1-5|few
TGTGCCAGCAGCTTGGAGAGGAATCAGCCCCAGCATTTT
CASSLERNQPQHF
>NA|TRBV10-3|TRBJ2-3|NA
TGTGCCATCAGTGAGGAACAGGGGGGGGATACGCAGTATTTT
CAISEEQGGDTQYF
>TRBD1|TRBV5-4|TRBJ1-4|once
TGTGCCAGCAGCTCCTCAGGGGGCAGGGCTGGGGAAAAACTGTTTTTT
CASSSSGGRAGEKLFF
>NA|TRBV28|TRBJ1-4|few
TGTGCCAGCGGGCAGGACATTACTGAAAAACTGTTTTTT
CASGQDITEKLFF
>TRBD1|TRBV29-1|TRBJ1-2|NA
TGCAGCGTTTCTTGGGACAGGTATACGCGGAGCGGCTACACCTTC
CSVSWDRYTRSGYTF
>NA|TRBV28|TRBJ1-1|NA
TGTGCCAGCAGTCCCGCAGGGGAGAACACTGAAGCTTTCTTT
CASSPAGENTEAFF
>TRBD1|TRBV6-6|TRBJ1-2|few
TGTGCCAGCAGTTCAGGGGGGTTTTATGGCTACACCTTC
CASSSGGFYGYTF
>NA|TRBV5-6|TRBJ1-5|NA
TGTGCCAGCAGCTTGAACAGAGGGATGAGTCAGCCCCAGCATTTT
CASSLNRGMSQPQHF
>NA|TRBV2|TRBJ1-1|NA
TGTGCCCATGCTAGGACAGAACTGAACACTGAAGCTTTCTTT
CAHARTELNTEAFF
>TRBD1|TRBV9|TRBJ2-1|NA
TGTGCCAGCAGCGTATCGGGACAGGGCTACAATGAGCAGTTCTTC
CASSVSGQGYNEQFF
>TRBD2|TRBV7-8|TRBJ2-7|NA
TGTGCCAGCAGCCCTGAGCCCCGACTAGCGGGAGGCGCGCAGTACTTC
CASSPEPRLAGGAQYF
>NA|TRBV30|TRBJ1-6|NA
TGTGCCTGGAGTGTAAAGGGGAATAATTCACCCCTCCACTTT
CAWSVKGNNSPLHF